Each of the 7 T cell receptor beta chains below was sequenced from the same sample in a study of blood T cell repertoires in COVID-19. Sequenced by immunoSEQ multiplex PCR; TCRdb stores in-frame clones only, minus some. The sample contains more than 95,000 clones, around 86% of which appear only once. Sequencing was carried out using peripheral blood. Receptor source: a man aged 50-59 years with acute or convalescent COVID-19.

The chain carries TRBV5-1 and TRBJ2-4, with D tentatively TRBD2 (5 bases). Trimming pared 0 bases from V and 7 bases from J, leaving 11 bases between. CDR1 is SGHRS and CDR2 is YFSETQ in the germline V gene. The CDR3 extends over 14 amino acids. In nucleotides, the CDR3 is TGCGCCAGCAGCTTGGGAGGGAATCGGAACATTCAGTACTTC. Protein: CASSLGGNRNIQYF.

This clone came up a few times. V and J are TRBV10-3 and TRBJ2-1; D is possibly TRBD2 (6 bases). CDR3 length: 15 amino acids. Germline V lookup: CDR1 ENHRY, CDR2 SYGVKD. Trimming shortened V by 11 bases and J by 9 bases, and 26 bases separated the two germline ends. CDR3 sequence (DNA): TGTGCCTCCCGGACAAGACGGGACGGAGCGGGTGAGCAGTTCTTC. Protein: CASRTRRDGAGEQFF.

CDR3 in DNA: TGTGCCAGCAGCCAATGGACTCCAGAGAGCACAGATACGCAGTATTTT. Residues: CASSQWTPESTDTQYF. V is TRBV3-1 (or the pseudogene TRBV3-2) and J is TRBJ2-3, with TRBD2 as a possible D gene (5 bases). V was shortened by 2 bases and J by 0 bases, with 12 bases between the two germline ends. The CDR3 loop spans 16 amino acids. Germline lookup yields CDR1 LGHDT and CDR2 YNNKEL (reference sequence).

This chain connects TRBV4-1 to TRBJ1-6; D is perhaps TRBD1 (6 bases). This CDR3 comprises 14 residues. V lost 3 bases and J 4 bases, leaving 7 bases between the germline ends. The germline V gene has CDR1 MGHRA and CDR2 YSYEKL. Here the CDR3 reads CASSQGHYNSPLHF. The CDR3 bases are TGCGCCAGCAGCCAGGGACATTATAATTCACCCCTCCACTTT.

The count of this clone is one. CDR3 in amino acids: CASSVGTQDNSPLHF. The CDR3 DNA is TGTGCCAGCAGCGTAGGGACACAGGATAATTCACCCCTCCACTTT. The J gene is TRBJ1-6, the V gene TRBV9; D is possibly TRBD1 (5 bases). Germline CDR1 is SGDLS and CDR2 is YYNGEE. The CDR3 consists of 15 residues. V was pared by 0 bases and J by 5 bases, with 9 bases between.

The rearrangement links TRBV19 to TRBJ2-1; 7 bases are shared with TRBD2. CDR3 length: 13 amino acids. CDR1 and CDR2 (germline): LNHDA, SQIVND (reference sequence). V dropped 5 bases and J dropped 7; count of bases not matched to a gene: 5. DNA of the CDR3: TGTGCCAGTAGTCCCGGGGGGAGTAATGAGCAGTTCTTC. It translates to CASSPGGSNEQFF.

This rearrangement joins TRBV18 to TRBJ2-7; the match to TRBD2 covers 14 bases. Germline CDR1 KGHSH, CDR2 LQKENI. The CDR3 covers 15 residues. The J segment lost 5 bases and the V segment lost 3 bases, leaving 3 bases of the junction unmatched. This CDR3 reads CASSPGTSGRNEQYF. In DNA, the CDR3 is TGTGCCAGCTCACCGGGGACTAGCGGGAGAAACGAGCAGTACTTC.